This T cell receptor (beta chain) emerged from a study of shared T cell receptors in the human thymus. The CDR3 totals 16 residues. CDR1 MDHEN and CDR2 SYDVKM come from the germline V gene. The J segment lost 4 bases and the V segment lost 3 bases, leaving 8 bases of the junction unmatched. TCRdb's table, derived via immunoSEQ multiplex PCR, lists solely in-frame clones and lacks some. The profile shows around 340,000 clones, approximately 95% of them singletons. Material: thymocytes. The chain couples TRBV28 to TRBJ1-3; 8 nucleotides match TRBD1. The TCR was taken from a human donor. The CDR3 DNA follows: TGTGCCAGCAGTTTCGGACAGGGAGGAAGGGGAAACACCATATATTTT. This sequence encodes CASSFGQGGRGNTIYF.